These 19 T cell receptor beta chains were sequenced from one sample in a study of cytomegalovirus exposure and HLA in healthy donors (TCRdb year 2017). The library was made by the immunoSEQ multiplex PCR assay. A mixture of 60 forward primers for TCR Vbeta segments and 13 reverse primers for TCR Jbeta segments was used in the multiplex PCR. In TCRdb, the immuneACCESS table is reduced to in-frame sequences with V and J assigned. These tables do not hold every clone; where another copy was compared, an unresolved V gene accounts for under half, and the others remain unexplained. The sample table shows about 98,000 clones, and about 74% are seen once. Around 17% of the sample goes to the ten largest clones. Sequencing was carried out using PBMCs. These receptors all stem from a man aged 55 to 69 in good health and CMV-seropositive.

The table lists this clone with a few counts. The genes are TRBV10-3 and TRBJ1-3; tentative D call: TRBD1 (6 bases). Trimming stripped 3 bases from V and 0 bases from J, with 15 bases between. The CDR3 loop spans 17 amino acids. CDR1 and CDR2 from the germline V gene are ENHRY and SYGVKD. The DNA of the CDR3 is TGTGCCATCAGTGAAGCCTCGGGGGGCTTCTCTGGAAACACCATATATTTT. Protein sequence: CAISEASGGFSGNTIYF.

J is TRBJ2-2 and V is TRBV9; possibly TRBD2 for D (5 bases). Germline loops: CDR1 SGDLS, CDR2 YYNGEE. Deletions cut 0 bases from V and 4 bases from J, with 13 bases between. The CDR3 length is 16 residues. The CDR3 DNA follows: TGTGCCAGCAGCGTAGCTTCCGGGGTTCGCACCGGGGAGCTGTTTTTT. It yields the protein CASSVASGVRTGELFF.

The rearrangement links TRBV19 to TRBJ2-7, with D possibly being TRBD1 (5 bases). CDR1 and CDR2 from the germline V gene are LNHDA and SQIVND (reference sequence). This CDR3 is 12 amino acids long. V was shortened by 3 bases and J by 7 bases, with 10 bases between the two germline ends. The CDR3 nucleotides are TGTGCCAGTAGTATGAAAGGGGTTGAGCAGTACTTC. Protein sequence: CASSMKGVEQYF.

This clone was seen just once. This sequence joins TRBV5-6 and TRBJ2-5; TRBD1 matches 8 bases. The CDR3 runs to 15 residues. With V trimmed by 3 bases and J by 3 bases, 7 bases remained unmatched. Germline-derived CDR1 and CDR2 are SGHDT and YYEEEE. CDR3 sequence (DNA): TGTGCCAGCAGCTCCCGACAGGGGATGGAAGAGACCCAGTACTTC. Its translation is CASSSRQGMEETQYF.

The V call is TRBV7-9, the J call TRBJ1-6; 7 nucleotides match TRBD1. After removal of 7 bases from V and 9 bases from J, the junction contained 9 bases not matched to a gene. The CDR3 covers 14 residues. The V gene's germline CDR1 is SEHNR and CDR2 FQNEAQ (reference sequence). CDR3 sequence reads: CASNAGTAGSPLHF. The CDR3, as DNA: TGTGCCAGCAACGCCGGGACAGCGGGTTCACCCCTCCACTTT.

This sequence joins TRBV2 and TRBJ2-7; 7 positions match TRBD2. Germline CDR1 SNHLY, CDR2 FYNNEI. Trimming removed 5 bases from V and 3 bases from J; junction bases left unmatched: 4. The CDR3 is made up of 13 amino acids. The CDR3 sequence is CASSLTSLYEQYF. CDR3 nucleotides: TGTGCCAGCAGTTTGACTAGCCTCTACGAGCAGTACTTC.

This clone was observed a few times. The rearrangement joins TRBV7-2 to TRBJ1-5; the D gene is possibly TRBD1 (6 bases). V shed 0 bases and J shed 6 bases, with 12 bases lying between them. CDR1 is SGHTA and CDR2 is FQGNSA in the germline V gene. CDR3 length: 15 amino acids. The CDR3 bases are TGTGCCAGCAGCTTAGCCCCCAGGGGAGTTCAGCCCCAGCATTTT. Protein sequence: CASSLAPRGVQPQHF.

The genes are TRBV2 and TRBJ2-1; D gene unclear. Trimming shortened V by 0 bases and J by 3 bases, and 6 bases separated the two germline ends. The germline CDR1 and CDR2 sequences are SNHLY and FYNNEI. The length of the CDR3 is 14 residues. CDR3 nucleotides: TGTGCCAGCAGTGAAGCTGCAGGCTACAATGAGCAGTTCTTC. Its translation: CASSEAAGYNEQFF.

The V call is TRBV30, the J call TRBJ1-5, with D perhaps TRBD1 (5 bases). Trimming removed 3 bases at V and 0 bases at J, with 15 bases between. The CDR3 length is 16 residues. Per the germline V gene, CDR1 is GTSNPN and CDR2 is SVGIG (reference sequence). The CDR3 is CAWRPGGGFSNQPQHF. The DNA for the CDR3 is TGTGCCTGGAGACCGGGGGGGGGATTTAGCAATCAGCCCCAGCATTTT.

V and J are TRBV9 and TRBJ2-5; TRBD2 is a possible D gene (6 bases). The CDR3 spans 18 residues. Trimming cost V 4 bases and J 5 bases, with 27 bases left between them. Germline CDR1 and CDR2: SGDLS and YYNGEE. The CDR3 protein is CASSPISPGLTSPETQYF. The CDR3, as DNA: TGTGCCAGCAGCCCCATTTCACCGGGACTGACTTCCCCCGAGACCCAGTACTTC. The variable domain in full, completed from reference TRBV9 and TRBJ2-5, reads DSGVTQTPKHLITATGQRVTLRCSPRSGDLSVYWYQQSLDQGLQFLIQYYNGEERAKGNILERFSAQQFPDLHSELNLSSLELGDSALYFCASSPISPGLTSPETQYFGPGTRLLVL.

The chain uses TRBV7-2 and TRBJ2-5, with D possibly TRBD2 on 8 matching bases. The germline gives CDR1 SGHTA, CDR2 FQGNSA. V dropped 5 bases and J dropped 7 bases, with 32 bases sitting between them. This CDR3 comprises 19 residues. CDR3 region: CASSPLQGKGGGGPGTQYF. For the CDR3, the DNA is TGTGCCAGCAGCCCACTACAGGGGAAGGGCGGCGGGGGGCCCGGGACCCAGTACTTC. The full variable domain, completed using reference TRBV7-2 and TRBJ2-5, is GAGVSQSPSNKVTEKGKDVELRCDPISGHTALYWYRQSLGQGLEFLIYFQGNSAPDKSGLPSDRFSAERTGGSVSTLTIQRTQQEDSAVYLCASSPLQGKGGGGPGTQYFGPGTRLLVL.

This chain links TRBV12-5 with TRBJ1-1; D gene unclear. Per the germline V gene, CDR1 is LGHNT and CDR2 is FRNRAP. The CDR3 is 15 residues long. Trimming removed 3 bases at V and 7 bases at J, with 18 bases between. CDR3 sequence: CASGFLGDLENEAFF. The CDR3 bases are TGTGCTAGTGGTTTTCTCGGCGACCTAGAGAATGAAGCTTTCTTT.

The chain couples TRBV7-9 to TRBJ1-2; no clear D. V was pared by 1 base and J by 6 bases, with 12 bases between. The CDR3 covers 14 residues. Germline values: CDR1 SEHNR, CDR2 FQNEAQ (reference sequence). The CDR3 protein is CASSLGALRNGYTF. CDR3 nucleotide sequence: TGTGCCAGCAGCTTAGGCGCTCTGCGGAATGGCTACACCTTC.

This chain uses TRBV11-3 with TRBJ2-1; 13 nucleotides align to TRBD2. Germline CDR1 is SGHNT and CDR2 is YENEEA. The V segment lost 5 bases and the J segment 5 bases; nucleotides outside the gene matches: 6. This CDR3 comprises 16 residues. The CDR3 loop is CASSPMGLAGNNEQFF. CDR3 nucleotide sequence: TGTGCCAGCAGCCCCATGGGACTAGCGGGGAACAATGAGCAGTTCTTC.

This clone has only a few counts. This rearrangement joins TRBV7-9 to TRBJ2-3; 7 nucleotides agree with TRBD1. The germline V gene has CDR1 SEHNR and CDR2 FQNEAQ (reference sequence). The length of the CDR3 is 12 residues. Trimming cost V 3 bases and J 10 bases; bases outside gene matches: 4. This CDR3 is CASSFRQGSQYF. The CDR3 DNA reads TGTGCCAGCAGCTTCCGACAGGGCTCGCAGTATTTT.

The chain has TRBV10-2 and TRBJ2-2; 7 bases are shared with TRBD2. The ends lost 10 bases at V and 7 bases at J; junction bases unmatched: 15. CDR1 is WSHSY, CDR2 SAAADI, per germline. The CDR3 runs to 15 residues. Here the CDR3 reads CATTAGGGRDGELFF. CDR3 sequence (DNA): TGCGCCACCACGGCTGGGGGGGGAAGGGACGGGGAGCTGTTTTTT.

The rearrangement joins TRBV7-3 to TRBJ2-3, with D uncertain. The V and J ends lost 1 base and 6 bases respectively, with 20 bases between them. CDR1 and CDR2 (germline): SGHTA, FQGTGA. The CDR3 has 17 amino acids. DNA of the CDR3: TGTGCCAGCAGCTTAATCCTAGGCGGTCCTGGTGTGGATACGCAGTATTTT. Encoded protein: CASSLILGGPGVDTQYF.

The rearrangement joins TRBV7-9 to TRBJ2-5; D is possibly TRBD1 (6 bases). Germline CDR1 SEHNR, CDR2 FQNEAQ (reference sequence). Trimming took off 3 bases at V and 1 base at J, with 15 bases between the two ends. This CDR3 is 16 amino acids long. This chain's CDR3 is CASSFGQYAPQETQYF. Here the CDR3 DNA reads TGTGCCAGCAGCTTCGGACAGTACGCGCCCCAAGAGACCCAGTACTTC.

As regards this clone: Relative to the germline gene, one junction end is altered; a read error may explain this. This rearrangement joins TRBV5-1 to TRBJ1-2, with D unclear. CDR1 and CDR2 (germline): SGHRS, YFSETQ. The CDR3 contains 15 residues. The DNA of the CDR3 is TGCGCCAGCAGTTTGGACCAGACTTCACTATATGGCTACACCTTC. The encoded protein is CASSLDQTSLYGYTF. Full variable domain (missing parts from reference TRBV5-1 and TRBJ1-2): KAGVTQTPRYLIKTRGQQVTLSCSPISGHRSVSWYQQTPGQGLQFLFEYFSETQRNKGNFPGRFSGRQFSNSRSEMNVSTLELGDSALYLCASSLDQTSLYGYTFGSGTRLTVV.